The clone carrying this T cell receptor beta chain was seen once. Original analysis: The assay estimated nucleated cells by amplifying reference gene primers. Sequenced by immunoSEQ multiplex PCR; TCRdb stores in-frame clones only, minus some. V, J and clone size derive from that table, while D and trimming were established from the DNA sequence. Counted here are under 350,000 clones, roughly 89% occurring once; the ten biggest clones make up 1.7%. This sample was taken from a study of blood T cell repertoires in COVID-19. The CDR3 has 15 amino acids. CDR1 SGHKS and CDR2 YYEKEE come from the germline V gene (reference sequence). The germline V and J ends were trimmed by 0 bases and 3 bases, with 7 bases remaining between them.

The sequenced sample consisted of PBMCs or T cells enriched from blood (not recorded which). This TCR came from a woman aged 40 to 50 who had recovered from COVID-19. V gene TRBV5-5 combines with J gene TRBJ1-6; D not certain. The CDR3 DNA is TGTGCCAGCAGCTTGGGTGTCATCTATAATTCACCCCTCCACTTT. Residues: CASSLGVIYNSPLHF.